This T cell receptor (beta chain) was captured in a study of OX40 agonist ivuxolimab in advanced cancers. Overall study results and limits: Clonal expansion in partial responders at 0.1-3.0 mg/kg ranked among the lowest. Among expanded peripheral T cells, antigen specificity went undetermined.

Germline CDR1 is SNHLY and CDR2 is FYNNEI. The CDR3 contains 16 residues. TCRdb's table, derived via immunoSEQ multiplex PCR, lists solely in-frame clones and lacks some. The table has 71,000 or so clones, roughly nine tenths seen once. As regards this clone: Its specificity is not known. At one of its ends the junction is not consistent with the germline gene, which may arise from a read error.

The sequence was collected from an adult with an advanced solid tumor such as melanoma, head and neck, liver or kidney cancer. Here the sequenced sample was CD4+ or CD8+ T cells sorted from blood, taken in a trial of the OX40 agonist ivuxolimab. This chain uses TRBV2 with TRBJ1-2, with D unclear. The CDR3 spells CASREGLSGFNYGYTF. The CDR3 region has the DNA TGTGCCAGCCGTGAAGGCCTAAGTGGTTTTAACTATGGCTACACCTTC.